This T cell receptor (beta chain) was recovered during a study of T cells after posttransplantation cyclophosphamide. Regarding this clone: Antigen specificity is unknown.

Study findings and constraints: Later blood repertoires were often dominated by clones from the donor CD8+ memory compartment. Blood and skin or GI T cell repertoires showed limited TRB overlap. Recipient CMV seropositivity and CMV reactivation strongly tracked TRB clonality.

CDR3 size: 14 residues. Trimming took off 4 bases at V and 1 base at J, with 11 bases between the two ends. Germline values: CDR1 SGHNT, CDR2 YENEEA. Treatment was busulfan-fludarabine conditioning, a marrow graft, and cyclophosphamide on days +3 and +4. Generated by immunoSEQ multiplex PCR, the TCRdb table keeps only in-frame clones and is missing some. This sample has around 1,600 clones, with less than 75% found just once. The chain combines TRBV11-3 with TRBJ2-7; D not resolved. The sample consisted of CD4+ T cells sorted from blood, taken after allogeneic stem cell transplant with posttransplant cyclophosphamide. This receptor was obtained from a female patient between 60 and 69 years old who received an allogeneic stem cell transplant from a related donor and was CMV-positive. The graft donor may have given rise to some T cells. The CDR3 loop is CASSSHRGSYEQYF. In DNA, the CDR3 is TGTGCCAGCAGCTCACACCGAGGTTCCTACGAGCAGTACTTC.